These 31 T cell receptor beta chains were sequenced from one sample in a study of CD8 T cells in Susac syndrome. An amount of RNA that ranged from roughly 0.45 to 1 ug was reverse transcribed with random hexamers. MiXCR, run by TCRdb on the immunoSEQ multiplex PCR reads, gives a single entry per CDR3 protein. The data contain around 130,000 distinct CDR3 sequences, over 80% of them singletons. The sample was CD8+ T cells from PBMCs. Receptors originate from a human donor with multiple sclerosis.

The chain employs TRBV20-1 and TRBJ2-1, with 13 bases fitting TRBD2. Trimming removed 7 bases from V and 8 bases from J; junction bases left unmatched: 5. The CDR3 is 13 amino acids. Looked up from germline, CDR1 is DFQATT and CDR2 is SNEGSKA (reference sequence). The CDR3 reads CSVGLAGDDEQFF. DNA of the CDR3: TGCAGTGTCGGACTAGCGGGAGACGATGAGCAGTTCTTC.

CDR3 in DNA: TGCGCCAGCAGCCAAGATCTGAAACTGAACACTGAAGCTTTCTTT. It specifies CASSQDLKLNTEAFF. The chain carries TRBV4-1 and TRBJ1-1; D remains unclear. This CDR3 is 15 amino acids long. Deletions cut 0 bases from V and 0 bases from J, with 8 bases between. Germline V gene data show CDR1 as MGHRA and CDR2 as YSYEKL.

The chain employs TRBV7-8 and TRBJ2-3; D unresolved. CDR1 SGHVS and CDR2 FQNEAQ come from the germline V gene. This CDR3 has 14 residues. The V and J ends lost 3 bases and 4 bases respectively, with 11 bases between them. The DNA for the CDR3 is TGTGCCAGCAGCTTGACCATACGGCCAGATACGCAGTATTTT. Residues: CASSLTIRPDTQYF.

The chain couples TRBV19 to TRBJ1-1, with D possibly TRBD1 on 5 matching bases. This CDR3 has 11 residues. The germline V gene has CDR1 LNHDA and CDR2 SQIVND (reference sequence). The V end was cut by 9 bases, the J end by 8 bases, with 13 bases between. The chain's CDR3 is CASGDGAEAFF. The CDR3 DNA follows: TGTGCCAGCGGGGACGGGGCCGAAGCTTTCTTT.

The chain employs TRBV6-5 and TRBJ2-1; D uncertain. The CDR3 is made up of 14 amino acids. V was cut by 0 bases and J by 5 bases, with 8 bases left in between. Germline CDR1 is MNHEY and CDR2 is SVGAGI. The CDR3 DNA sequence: TGTGCCAGCAGTTACTCCCTATTTCACAATGAGCAGTTCTTC. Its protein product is CASSYSLFHNEQFF.

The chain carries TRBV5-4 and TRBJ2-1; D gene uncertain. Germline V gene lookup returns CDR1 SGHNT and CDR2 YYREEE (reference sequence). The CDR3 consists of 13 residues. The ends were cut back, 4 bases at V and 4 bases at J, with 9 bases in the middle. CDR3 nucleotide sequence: TGTGCCAGCAGCCCCGGACGGTACAATGAGCAGTTCTTC. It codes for CASSPGRYNEQFF.

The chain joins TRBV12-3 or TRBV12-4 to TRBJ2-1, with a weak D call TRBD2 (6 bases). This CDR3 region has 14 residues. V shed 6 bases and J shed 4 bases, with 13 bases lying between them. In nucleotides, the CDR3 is TGTGCCAGCAGGGGCAGGGACTTATACAATGAGCAGTTCTTC. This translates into CASRGRDLYNEQFF.

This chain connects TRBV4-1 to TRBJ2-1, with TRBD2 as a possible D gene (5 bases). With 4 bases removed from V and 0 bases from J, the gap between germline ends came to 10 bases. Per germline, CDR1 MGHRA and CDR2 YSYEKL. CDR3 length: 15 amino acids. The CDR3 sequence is CASSPPGSSYNEQFF. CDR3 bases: TGCGCCAGCAGCCCGCCGGGGAGCTCCTACAATGAGCAGTTCTTC.

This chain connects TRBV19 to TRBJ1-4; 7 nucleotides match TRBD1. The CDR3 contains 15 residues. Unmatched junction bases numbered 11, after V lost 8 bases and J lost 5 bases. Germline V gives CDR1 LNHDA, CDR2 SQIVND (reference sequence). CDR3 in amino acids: CASGPRQGWNEKLFF. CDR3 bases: TGTGCCAGTGGCCCTAGACAGGGATGGAATGAAAAACTGTTTTTT. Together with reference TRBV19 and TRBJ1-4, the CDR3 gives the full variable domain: DGGITQSPKYLFRKEGQNVTLSCEQNLNHDAMYWYRQDPGQGLRLIYYSQIVNDFQKGDIAEGYSVSREKKESFPLTVTSAQKNPTAFYLCASGPRQGWNEKLFFGSGTQLSVL.

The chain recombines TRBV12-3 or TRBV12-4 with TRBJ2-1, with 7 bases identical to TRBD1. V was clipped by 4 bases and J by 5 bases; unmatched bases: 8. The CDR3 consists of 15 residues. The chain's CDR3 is CASSSRTGTNNEQFF. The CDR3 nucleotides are TGTGCCAGCAGTTCCCGGACAGGTACGAACAATGAGCAGTTCTTC.

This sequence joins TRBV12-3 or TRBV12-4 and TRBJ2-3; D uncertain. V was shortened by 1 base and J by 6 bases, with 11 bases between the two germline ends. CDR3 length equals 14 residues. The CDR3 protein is CASSLGAGPDTQYF. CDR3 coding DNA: TGTGCCAGCAGTTTAGGTGCCGGGCCCGATACGCAGTATTTT.

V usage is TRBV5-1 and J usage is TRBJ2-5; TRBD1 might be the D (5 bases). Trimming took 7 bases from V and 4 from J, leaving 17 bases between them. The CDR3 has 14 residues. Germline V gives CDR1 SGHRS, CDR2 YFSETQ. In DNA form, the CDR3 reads TGCGCCAGCTGCTGGTGGGGCTATCGAGAGACCCAGTACTTC. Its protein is CASCWWGYRETQYF.

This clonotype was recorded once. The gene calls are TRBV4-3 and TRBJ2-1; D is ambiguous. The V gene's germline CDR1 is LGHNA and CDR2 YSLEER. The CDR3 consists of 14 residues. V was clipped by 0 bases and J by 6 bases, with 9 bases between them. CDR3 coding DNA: TGCGCCAGCAGCCAAGACCCTATGGGCAATGAGCAGTTCTTC. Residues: CASSQDPMGNEQFF.

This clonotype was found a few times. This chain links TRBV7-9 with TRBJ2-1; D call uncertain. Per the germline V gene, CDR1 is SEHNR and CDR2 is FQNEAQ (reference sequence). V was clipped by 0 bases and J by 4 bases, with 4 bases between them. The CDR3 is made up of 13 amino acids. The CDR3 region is CASSLARYNEQFF. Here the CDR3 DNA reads TGTGCCAGCAGCTTAGCGCGGTACAATGAGCAGTTCTTC. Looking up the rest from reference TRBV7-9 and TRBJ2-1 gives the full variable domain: DTGVSQNPRHKITKRGQNVTFRCDPISEHNRLYWYRQTLGQGPEFLTYFQNEAQLEKSRLLSDRFSAERPKGSFSTLEIQRTEQGDSAMYLCASSLARYNEQFFGPGTRLTVL.

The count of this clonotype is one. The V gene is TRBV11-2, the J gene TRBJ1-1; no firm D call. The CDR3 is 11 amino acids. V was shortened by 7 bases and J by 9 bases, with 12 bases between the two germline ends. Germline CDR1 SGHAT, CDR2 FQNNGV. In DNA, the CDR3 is TGTGCCAGCACCGGGGATTTTAAAGCTTTCTTT. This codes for CASTGDFKAFF.

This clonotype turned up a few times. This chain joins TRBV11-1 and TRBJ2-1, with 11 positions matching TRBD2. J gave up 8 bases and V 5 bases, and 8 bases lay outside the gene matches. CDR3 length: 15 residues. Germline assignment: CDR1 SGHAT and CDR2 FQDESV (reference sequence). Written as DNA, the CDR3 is TGTGCCAGCAGCCTTAGTAGCGGGAGGGCCGATGAGCAGTTCTTC. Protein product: CASSLSSGRADEQFF. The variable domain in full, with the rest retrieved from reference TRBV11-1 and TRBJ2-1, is EAEVAQSPRYKITEKSQAVAFWCDPISGHATLYWYRQILGQGPELLVQFQDESVVDDSQLPKDRFSAERLKGVDSTLKIQPAELGDSAMYLCASSLSSGRADEQFFGPGTRLTVL.

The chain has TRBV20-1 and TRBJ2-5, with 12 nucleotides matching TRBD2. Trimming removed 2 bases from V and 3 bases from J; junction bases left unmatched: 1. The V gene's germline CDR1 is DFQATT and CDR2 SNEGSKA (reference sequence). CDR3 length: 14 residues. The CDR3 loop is CSARLAGGKETQYF. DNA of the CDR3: TGCAGTGCTAGACTAGCGGGGGGGAAAGAGACCCAGTACTTC.

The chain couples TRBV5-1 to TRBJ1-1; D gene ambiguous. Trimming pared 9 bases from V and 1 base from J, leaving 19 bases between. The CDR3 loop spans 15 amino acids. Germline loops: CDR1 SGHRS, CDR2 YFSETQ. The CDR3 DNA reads TGCGCCACCAGAAATCATGGGTCGTGGAACACTGAAGCTTTCTTT. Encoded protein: CATRNHGSWNTEAFF.

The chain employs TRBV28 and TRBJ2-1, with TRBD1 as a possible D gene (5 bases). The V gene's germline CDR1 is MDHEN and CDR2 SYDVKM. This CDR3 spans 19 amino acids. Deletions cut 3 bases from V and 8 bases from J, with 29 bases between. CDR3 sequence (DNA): TGTGCCAGCAGTTTTAGCAGGGCCCGTAGAACGTCTCAGTGGGATGAGCAGTTCTTC. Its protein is CASSFSRARRTSQWDEQFF.

This CDR3 is CASSPSGTSLSYEQYF. For the CDR3, the DNA is TGCGCCAGCAGCCCCTCTGGGACTTCCCTCTCCTACGAGCAGTACTTC. V gene TRBV4-1 combines with J gene TRBJ2-7; D perhaps matches TRBD2 (6 bases). The CDR3 covers 16 residues. Germline values: CDR1 MGHRA, CDR2 YSYEKL. Trimming took 4 bases from V and 0 from J, leaving 16 bases between them.

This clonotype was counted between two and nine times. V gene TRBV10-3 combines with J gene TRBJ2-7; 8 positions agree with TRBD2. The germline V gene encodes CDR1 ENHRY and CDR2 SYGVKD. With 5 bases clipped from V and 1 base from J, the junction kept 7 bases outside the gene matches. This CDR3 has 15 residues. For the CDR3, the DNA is TGTGCCATCAGTCCGAGCGGGAGTTTGTCCTACGAGCAGTACGTC. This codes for CAISPSGSLSYEQYV.

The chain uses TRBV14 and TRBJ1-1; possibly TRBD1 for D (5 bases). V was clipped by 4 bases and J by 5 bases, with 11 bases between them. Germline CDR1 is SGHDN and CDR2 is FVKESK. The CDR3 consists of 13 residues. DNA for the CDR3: TGTGCCAGCAGCCGAGGGGAGAGGACTGAAGCTTTCTTT. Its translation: CASSRGERTEAFF.

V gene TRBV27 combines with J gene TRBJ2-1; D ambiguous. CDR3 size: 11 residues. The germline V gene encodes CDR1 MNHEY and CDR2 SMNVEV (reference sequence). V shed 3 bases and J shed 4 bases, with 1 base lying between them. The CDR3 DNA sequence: TGTGCCAGCAGTTTTTACAATGAGCAGTTCTTC. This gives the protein CASSFYNEQFF.

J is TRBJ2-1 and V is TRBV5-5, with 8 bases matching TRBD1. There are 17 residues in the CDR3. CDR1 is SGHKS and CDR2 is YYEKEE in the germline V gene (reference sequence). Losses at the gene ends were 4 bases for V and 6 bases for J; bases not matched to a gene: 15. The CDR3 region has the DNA TGTGCCAGCAGCCGAGACGCCTCAGGGGGCGAGTTCAATGAGCAGTTCTTC. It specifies CASSRDASGGEFNEQFF.

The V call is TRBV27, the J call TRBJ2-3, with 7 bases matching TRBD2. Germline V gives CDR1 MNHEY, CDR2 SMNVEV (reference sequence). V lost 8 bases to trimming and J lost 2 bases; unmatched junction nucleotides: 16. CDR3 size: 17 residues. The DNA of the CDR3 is TGTGCCAGCTGGGGGATGGGGGGGTCCCACCCCACAGATACGCAGTATTTT. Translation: CASWGMGGSHPTDTQYF.

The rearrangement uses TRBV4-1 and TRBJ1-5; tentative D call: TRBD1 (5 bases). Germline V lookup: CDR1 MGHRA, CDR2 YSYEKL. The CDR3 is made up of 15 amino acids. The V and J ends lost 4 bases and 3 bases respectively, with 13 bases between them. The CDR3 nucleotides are TGCGCCAGCAGCCCCCTCCCCAGGGACAATCAGCCCCAGCATTTT. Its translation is CASSPLPRDNQPQHF.

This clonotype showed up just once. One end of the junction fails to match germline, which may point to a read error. CDR3 region: CSARAKRSSYGQYF. The CDR3 DNA sequence: TGCAGTGCTAGAGCTAAAAGGAGTTCCTACGGGCAGTACTTC. The chain couples TRBV20-1 to TRBJ2-7; no clear D. CDR3 length: 14 amino acids. Germline V CDR1 and CDR2: DFQATT, SNEGSKA (reference sequence).

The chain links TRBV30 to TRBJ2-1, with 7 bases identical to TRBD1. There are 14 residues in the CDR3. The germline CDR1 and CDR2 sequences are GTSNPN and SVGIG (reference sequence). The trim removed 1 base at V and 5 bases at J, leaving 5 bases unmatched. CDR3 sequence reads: CAWSGGTVHNEQFF. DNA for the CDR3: TGTGCCTGGAGTGGGGGGACAGTACACAATGAGCAGTTCTTC. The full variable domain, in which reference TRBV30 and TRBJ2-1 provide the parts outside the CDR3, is SQTIHQWPATLVQPVGSPLSLECTVEGTSNPNLYWYRQAAGRGLQLLFYSVGIGQISSEVPQNLSASRPQDRQFILSSKKLLLSDSGFYLCAWSGGTVHNEQFFGPGTRLTVL.

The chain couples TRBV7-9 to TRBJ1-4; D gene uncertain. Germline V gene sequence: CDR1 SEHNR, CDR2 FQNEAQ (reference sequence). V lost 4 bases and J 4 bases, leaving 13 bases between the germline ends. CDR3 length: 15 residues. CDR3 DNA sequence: TGTGCCAGCAGCTACCGAGAGGGAGTTAATGAAAAACTGTTTTTT. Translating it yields CASSYREGVNEKLFF. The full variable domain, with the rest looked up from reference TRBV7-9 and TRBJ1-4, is DTGVSQNPRHKITKRGQNVTFRCDPISEHNRLYWYRQTLGQGPEFLTYFQNEAQLEKSRLLSDRFSAERPKGSFSTLEIQRTEQGDSAMYLCASSYREGVNEKLFFGSGTQLSVL.

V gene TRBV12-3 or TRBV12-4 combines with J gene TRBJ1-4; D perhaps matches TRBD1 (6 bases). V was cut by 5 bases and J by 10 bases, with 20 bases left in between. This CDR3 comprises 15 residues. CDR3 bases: TGTGCCAGCAGTCACCTTGAGGACAGCTCTGGAAAACTGTTTTTT. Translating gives CASSHLEDSSGKLFF.

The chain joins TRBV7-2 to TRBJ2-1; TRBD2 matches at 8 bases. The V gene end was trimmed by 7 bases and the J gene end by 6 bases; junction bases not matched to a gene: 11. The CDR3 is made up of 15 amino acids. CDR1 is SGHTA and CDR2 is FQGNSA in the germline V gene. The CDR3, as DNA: TGTGCCAGCATCCATAGCGGGGCCACCTTCAATGAGCAGTTCTTC. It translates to CASIHSGATFNEQFF.